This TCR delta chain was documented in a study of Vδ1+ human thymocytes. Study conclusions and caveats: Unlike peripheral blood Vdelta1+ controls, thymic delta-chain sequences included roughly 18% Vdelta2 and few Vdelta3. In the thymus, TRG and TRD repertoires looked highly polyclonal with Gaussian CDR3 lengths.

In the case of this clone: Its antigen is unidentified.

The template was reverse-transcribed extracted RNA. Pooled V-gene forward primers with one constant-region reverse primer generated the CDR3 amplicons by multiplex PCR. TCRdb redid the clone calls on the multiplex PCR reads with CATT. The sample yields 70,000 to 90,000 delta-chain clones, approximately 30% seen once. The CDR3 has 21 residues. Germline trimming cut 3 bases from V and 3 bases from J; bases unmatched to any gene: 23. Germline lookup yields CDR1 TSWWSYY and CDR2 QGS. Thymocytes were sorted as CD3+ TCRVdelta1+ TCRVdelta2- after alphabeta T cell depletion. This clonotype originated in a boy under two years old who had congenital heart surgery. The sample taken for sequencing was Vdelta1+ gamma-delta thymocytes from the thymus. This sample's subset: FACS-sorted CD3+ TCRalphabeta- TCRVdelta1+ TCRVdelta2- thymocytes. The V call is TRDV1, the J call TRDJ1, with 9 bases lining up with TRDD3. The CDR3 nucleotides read TGTGCTCTTGGGGATCAAGGAGGGCCCTTTACTGGGGGACCCAACTCCGATAAACTCATCTTT. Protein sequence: CALGDQGGPFTGGPNSDKLIF.